These 24 T cell receptor beta chains originate from one sample sequenced in a study of tissue T cells after allogeneic stem cell transplantation. Libraries were prepared by immunoSEQ multiplex PCR; TCRdb keeps only in-frame clonotypes and omits some of them. The table shows more than 2,000 clones, with approximately 64% occurring only once. Time point in this sample: mouse harvest day 7 after allogeneic transplant. The graft held 10^6 splenic CD5+ T cells and 10^7 T-cell-depleted bone marrow cells. Input material: spleen. All receptors derive from a female BALB/c mouse given C57BL/6 T cells with graft-versus-host disease after an allogeneic hematopoietic cell transplant.

This clone was seen a few times. Gene labels here are mouse ones. CDR3 in amino acids: CTCSAPLNTLYF. CDR3 DNA (partial): TGCACCTGCAGTGCCCCCCTCAATACGCTCTAT. The chain couples TRBV1 to TRBJ1-3, with D uncertain. The CDR3 end is not reached by the read, which stops 1 residue before it; the germline J gene fills it in. V lost 3 bases, J lost 7 bases, and 7 bases lay in between. Germline loops: CDR1 NSQYPW, CDR2 LRSPGD (reference sequence). The CDR3 sequence is 12 residues long.

This clone was counted only a few times. Any gene name here is a mouse gene name. The read terminates 1 residue ahead of where the CDR3 ends, so the germline J gene completes it. The chain couples TRBV29 to TRBJ2-1, with TRBD1 as a possible D gene (5 bases). V lost 5 bases to trimming and J lost 0 bases, with 14 bases between them. This CDR3 has 16 residues. The germline V gene encodes CDR1 MSHET and CDR2 SYDVDS. The CDR3 here is CASSRLTENNYAEQFF. CDR3 DNA (partial): TGTGCTAGCAGTCGCCTGACAGAAAATAACTATGCTGAGCAGTTC.

About this clone: All gene names here are mouse names. The read ends 1 residue shy of where the CDR3 ends; the end is completed using the germline J gene. The chain uses TRBV3 and TRBJ1-2, with D unclear. The CDR3 contains 13 residues. V lost 3 bases, J lost 0 bases, and 5 bases lay in between. In germline, CDR1 is SNHLY, CDR2 FYNGKV (reference sequence). CDR3 DNA, as far as it was read: TGTGCCAGCAGCTTCGACACAAACTCCGACTACACC. It encodes CASSFDTNSDYT. The whole CDR3 reads CASSFDTNSDYTF.

This clone has only one observation. Genes and germline come from the mouse. The read terminates 1 residue before the CDR3 end, so the remaining end is supplied by the germline J gene. This chain uses TRBV23 with TRBJ2-5; TRBD2, as called in the table, went unchecked against the DNA. Germline-derived CDR1 and CDR2 are KGHTA and FQNQQP. There are 14 residues in the CDR3. The chain's CDR3 is CSSRRLGLQDTQYF. The CDR3 DNA, read in part, is TGCTCCAGCAGGCGACTGGGGCTCCAAGACACCCAGTAC.

As regards this clone: The gene names given are mouse names. The CDR3 sequence is CTCSAGQGDTQYF. The CDR3 DNA, read in part, is TGCACCTGCAGTGCAGGACAGGGGGACACCCAGTAC. The J gene is TRBJ2-5, the V gene TRBV1; 8 nucleotides align to TRBD1. The sequenced fragment ends 1 residue before the CDR3 boundary, so the rest is inferred from the germline J gene. This CDR3 comprises 13 residues. CDR1 NSQYPW and CDR2 LRSPGD come from the germline V gene (reference sequence). Trimming took 1 base from V and 6 from J; bases not matched to a gene: 0.

Points on this clone: The germline and genes are mouse ones. The read ends 1 residue shy of where the CDR3 ends; the end is completed using the germline J gene. This chain connects TRBV16 to TRBJ2-5, with D perhaps TRBD1 (6 bases). Germline V CDR1 and CDR2: SGHSA, FRNQAP. The CDR3 contains 14 residues. V was pared by 0 bases and J by 3 bases, with 7 bases between. This CDR3 reads CASSLEGQQDTQYF. The part of the CDR3 DNA that was read is TGTGCAAGCAGCTTAGAGGGACAACAAGACACCCAGTAC.

This clone was counted a few times. Gene names follow the mouse nomenclature. The observed sequence ends 1 residue before the CDR3 terminus, with the missing tail filled in from the germline J gene. The rearrangement links TRBV17 to TRBJ2-7; 7 bases agree with TRBD1. The CDR3 is made up of 15 amino acids. V dropped 1 base and J dropped 7; count of bases not matched to a gene: 10. The germline V gene encodes CDR1 MNHDT and CDR2 YYDKIL. The sequenced CDR3 bases are TGTGCTAGCAGTAGAGCCGGGACAGCCCGGGAGGAACAGTAC. Its translation is CASSRAGTAREEQY. The entire CDR3 protein reads CASSRAGTAREEQYF. The full variable domain, completed using reference TRBV17 and TRBJ2-7, is DTTVKQNPRYKLARVGKPVNLICSQTMNHDTMYWYQKKPNQAPKLLLFYYDKILNREADTFEKFQSSRPNNSFCSLYIGSAGLEYSAMYLCASSRAGTAREEQYFGPGTRLTVL.

As for this clone: All gene names here are mouse names. The CDR3 goes on 1 residue after the read ends, and that part is filled in from the germline J gene. The chain recombines TRBV14 with TRBJ2-4; possibly TRBD2 for D (6 bases). This CDR3 is built from 15 residues. The V gene's germline CDR1 is SGHDT and CDR2 FRDEAV. The germline V and J ends were trimmed by 1 base and 5 bases, with 14 bases remaining between them. CDR3 residues: CASSFGGRIRNTLYF. The covered CDR3 bases are TGTGCCAGCAGTTTCGGGGGGAGGATCCGAAACACCTTGTAC.

With regard to this clone: The germline and genes are mouse ones. The read ends 1 residue before the CDR3 terminus; that terminus is restored from the germline J gene. The gene calls are TRBV2 and TRBJ2-7; possibly TRBD1 for D (6 bases). Germline V CDR1 and CDR2: LGHNA, YSYQKL. The V end was cut by 8 bases, the J end by 3 bases, with 8 bases between. This CDR3 comprises 11 residues. Partial CDR3 DNA: TGTGCCAGCGGGGACAACTATGAACAGTAC. Translation gives CASGDNYEQY. The complete CDR3 sequence is CASGDNYEQYF.

As to this clone: The gene names given are mouse names. The CDR3 goes on 1 residue after the read ends, and that part is filled in from the germline J gene. This chain links TRBV15 with TRBJ1-4; D might be TRBD1 (6 bases). The germline V gene encodes CDR1 SGHND and CDR2 FRSKSL. Trimming pared 5 bases from V and 3 bases from J, leaving 10 bases between. The CDR3 totals 14 residues. CDR3: CASSPGEANERLFF. The sequenced CDR3 bases are TGTGCCAGCAGTCCAGGGGAGGCCAACGAAAGATTATTT.

To note about this clone: Each gene name is a mouse one. The read halts 1 residue ahead of the CDR3 end, with the missing end drawn from the germline J gene. The gene calls are TRBV13-2 and TRBJ2-1, with TRBD2 matching 8 bases. The CDR3 runs 15 residues. J gave up 3 bases and V 1 base, and 3 bases lay outside the gene matches. The V gene's germline CDR1 is NNHNN and CDR2 SYGAGS (reference sequence). CDR3 loop: CASGDWGGTYAEQFF. CDR3 DNA (partial): TGTGCCAGCGGTGATTGGGGGGGGACCTATGCTGAGCAGTTC.

As for this clone: Each gene name is a mouse one. Coverage ceases 1 residue before the CDR3 finishes, and the germline J gene fills in the end. The rearrangement joins TRBV30 to TRBJ2-2, with no clear D. The CDR3 contains 14 residues. Germline V gene lookup returns CDR1 SQVVS and CDR2 ANEGSEA. V lost 0 bases to trimming and J lost 0 bases, with 5 bases between them. CDR3 residues: CSSRDPSNTGQLYF. The sequenced CDR3 bases are TGTAGTTCTAGAGATCCATCAAACACCGGGCAGCTCTAC. Full variable domain (rest looked up from reference TRBV30 and TRBJ2-2): SVLLYQKPNRDICQSGTSLKIQCVADSQVVSMFWYQQFQEQSLMLMATANEGSEATYESGFTKDKFPISRPNLTFSTLTVNNARPGDSSIYFCSSRDPSNTGQLYFGEGSKLTVL.

Points on this clone: Genes and germline are mouse. The read terminates 1 residue before the CDR3 end, so the remaining end is supplied by the germline J gene. The chain is built from TRBV13-3 and TRBJ2-3; TRBD2 matches 11 bases. The CDR3 covers 16 residues. The V gene's germline CDR1 is NNHDY and CDR2 SYVADS. The trim removed 1 base at V and 1 base at J, leaving 2 bases unmatched. The covered CDR3 bases are TGTGCCAGCAGTGATAGGGGACTGGGGGGTGCAGAAACGCTGTAT. It yields the protein CASSDRGLGGAETLY. The complete CDR3 reads CASSDRGLGGAETLYF.

Regarding this clone: Here the gene names and germline are mouse. Sequencing ends 1 residue short of the CDR3 end; the germline J gene provides the rest. The chain links TRBV16 to TRBJ2-3; D perhaps matches TRBD2 (6 bases). Germline CDR1 and CDR2: SGHSA and FRNQAP. The CDR3 loop spans 15 amino acids. The germline V and J ends were trimmed by 3 bases and 0 bases, with 10 bases remaining between them. The covered CDR3 bases are TGTGCAAGCAGCTTGTCAGGGACTAGTGCAGAAACGCTGTAT. It yields the protein CASSLSGTSAETLY. The whole CDR3 sequence is CASSLSGTSAETLYF.

Turning to this clone: The gene names here belong to mouse. Read data end 1 residue before the CDR3 end; the end is taken from the germline J gene. The J gene is TRBJ2-7, the V gene TRBV29; TRBD1 matches 10 bases. CDR1 is MSHET, CDR2 SYDVDS, per germline. CDR3 length: 14 amino acids. V lost 2 bases to trimming and J lost 6 bases; unmatched junction nucleotides: 4. CDR3 DNA, as far as it was read: TGTGCTAGCAGTTTAGGGACAGGGGAGGGTGAACAGTAC. Translating it yields CASSLGTGEGEQY. The entire CDR3 protein is CASSLGTGEGEQYF.

This clone has a handful of counts. The listed genes are named as in mouse. The CDR3 end falls 1 residue outside the read, so it is completed with the germline J gene. The rearrangement uses TRBV13-1 and TRBJ1-5; 7 bases are a match to TRBD1. Germline values: CDR1 NSHNY, CDR2 SYGAGN. The CDR3 is 14 residues long. The ends lost 1 base at V and 3 bases at J; junction bases unmatched: 1. The CDR3 is CASSDPGGNQAPLF. CDR3 bases read: TGTGCCAGCAGTGATCCAGGGGGCAACCAGGCTCCGCTT.

Regarding this clone: Gene names and germline match the mouse. The CDR3 goes on 1 residue after the read ends, and that part is filled in from the germline J gene. The chain uses TRBV1 and TRBJ2-4; D is unresolved. There are 15 residues in the CDR3. The V and J ends lost 0 bases and 0 bases respectively, with 7 bases between them. Germline V CDR1 and CDR2: NSQYPW, LRSPGD (reference sequence). The CDR3: CTCSAEGSSQNTLYF. CDR3 DNA (partial): TGCACCTGCAGTGCAGAGGGCTCTAGTCAAAACACCTTGTAC.

This clone has a handful of counts. Gene names refer to mouse genes. Here the CDR3 reads CASSIWGRAEQFF. CDR3 DNA (partial): TGTGCCAGCAGTATCTGGGGGAGAGCTGAGCAGTTC. The rearrangement links TRBV19 to TRBJ2-1; 7 nucleotides line up with TRBD2. The read halts 1 residue ahead of the CDR3 end, with the missing end drawn from the germline J gene. The ends lost 2 bases at V and 7 bases at J; junction bases unmatched: 3. Germline CDR1 and CDR2: FNHDT and SITEND (reference sequence). This CDR3 contains 13 residues.

Comments on this clone: These gene names are mouse names. The sequenced fragment ends 1 residue before the CDR3 boundary, so the rest is inferred from the germline J gene. J is TRBJ1-2 and V is TRBV26, with 9 bases lining up with TRBD1. V gave up 2 bases and J gave up 6 bases; unmatched junction bases: 1. Germline-derived CDR1 and CDR2 are KGHPV and FQNQEV (reference sequence). There are 13 residues in the CDR3. CDR3 bases read: TGTGCCAGCAGTCTGGGACAGGGGACCGACTACACC. Its translation is CASSLGQGTDYT. Given in full, the CDR3 is CASSLGQGTDYTF. Full variable domain (missing parts from reference TRBV26 and TRBJ1-2): NSKVIQTPRYLVKGQGQKAKMRCIPEKGHPVVFWYQQNKNNEFKFLINFQNQEVLQQIDMTEKRFSAECPSNSPCSLEIQSSEAGDSALYLCASSLGQGTDYTFGSGTRLLVI.

Worth noting for this clone: Genes here carry mouse names. The sequenced fragment ends 1 residue before the CDR3 boundary, so the rest is inferred from the germline J gene. This rearrangement joins TRBV13-2 to TRBJ1-2, with TRBD1 as a possible D gene (5 bases). Germline V gene data show CDR1 as NNHNN and CDR2 as SYGAGS (reference sequence). This CDR3 region has 14 residues. V was shortened by 0 bases and J by 3 bases, with 9 bases between the two germline ends. CDR3 in amino acids: CASGDARGDSDYTF. CDR3 bases read: TGTGCCAGCGGTGATGCTCGGGGCGACTCCGACTACACC.

Regarding this clone: The gene symbols are mouse symbols. Read data end 1 residue before the CDR3 end; the end is taken from the germline J gene. The V call is TRBV3, the J call TRBJ2-1; D perhaps matches TRBD1 (6 bases). CDR1 is SNHLY and CDR2 is FYNGKV in the germline V gene (reference sequence). The CDR3 has 13 residues. With 6 bases removed from V and 1 base from J, the gap between germline ends came to 7 bases. The sequenced part of the CDR3 DNA is TGTGCCAGCAGGGGACAAAACTATGCTGAGCAGTTC. Its translation: CASRGQNYAEQF. The whole CDR3 sequence reads CASRGQNYAEQFF.

For this clone: Mouse gene names and germline throughout. The read gets to within 1 residue of the CDR3 end, and the germline J gene fills in the rest. The genes are TRBV29 and TRBJ1-4, with 9 bases matching TRBD1. V shed 3 bases, J shed 2 bases, and the junction held 4 bases outside the gene matches. Per germline, CDR1 MSHET and CDR2 SYDVDS. The CDR3 is made up of 16 amino acids. The CDR3 loop is CASSFPDRGSNERLFF. The sequenced CDR3 bases are TGTGCTAGCAGTTTCCCCGACAGGGGGTCCAACGAAAGATTATTT.

Relative to its sample, this clone is medium-sized (0.01 to 0.1%). The genes and germline here are from mouse. The sequenced fragment ends 1 residue before the CDR3 boundary, so the rest is inferred from the germline J gene. This rearrangement joins TRBV26 to TRBJ2-7, with TRBD2 matching over 12 bases. The germline V gene has CDR1 KGHPV and CDR2 FQNQEV (reference sequence). V trimming: 8 bases; J trimming: 7 bases; junction bases outside the gene matches: 6. The CDR3 has 13 amino acids. The CDR3 bases that were read are TGTGCCAGCCGGGACTGGGGGGATCGGGAACAGTAC. Translation: CASRDWGDREQY. The entire CDR3 is CASRDWGDREQYF.

By sample fraction, this clone is medium-sized (0.01 to 0.1%). Gene names are the mouse ones. The read halts 1 residue ahead of the CDR3 end, with the missing end drawn from the germline J gene. The chain carries TRBV1 and TRBJ2-7, with D perhaps TRBD1 (5 bases). Germline V gene lookup returns CDR1 NSQYPW and CDR2 LRSPGD (reference sequence). CDR3 length: 12 amino acids. The V end lost 0 bases, the J end lost 5 bases, and 5 bases lay between the germline ends. Incomplete CDR3 DNA: TGCACCTGCAGTGCAGACAGGGATGAACAGTAC. It yields the protein CTCSADRDEQY. The CDR3 in full is CTCSADRDEQYF.